Shown below are 22 T cell receptor beta chains from a single sample sequenced in a study of T-cell reconstitution after alpha-beta-depleted transplantation in children. This sample's TCRbeta library carried unique molecular identifier barcodes. TCRdb processed the PCR reads anew with MiXCR; each CDR3 protein has one entry. The sample lists more than 200,000 distinct CDR3 sequences, roughly 18% occurring once. The material sequenced was PBMCs, mostly from graft donor cells, taken 360 days after TCRalphabeta/CD19-depleted stem cell transplant. The receptor source for this set is a male patient aged 2-10 years who had a stem cell transplant for acute lymphoblastic leukemia, so the T cells may come from the graft donor.

The genes are TRBV29-1 and TRBJ2-5; perhaps TRBD2 as D (6 bases). CDR1 and CDR2 from the germline V gene are SQVTM and ANQGSEA. Trimming left V 4 bases short and J 7 bases short, with 19 bases between. The CDR3 consists of 14 residues. CDR3 nucleotides: TGCAGCGTTGGGGGAGGCGACAGTACGGGGACCCAGTACTTC. Residues: CSVGGGDSTGTQYF. Using reference TRBV29-1 and TRBJ2-5 for the parts outside the CDR3, the full variable domain is SAVISQKPSRDICQRGTSLTIQCQVDSQVTMMFWYRQQPGQSLTLIATANQGSEATYESGFVIDKFPISRPNLTFSTLTVSNMSPEDSSIYLCSVGGGDSTGTQYFGPGTRLLVL.

The chain recombines TRBV18 with TRBJ2-3, with D perhaps TRBD1 (5 bases). Germline lookup yields CDR1 KGHSH and CDR2 LQKENI. With 2 bases removed from V and 1 base from J, the gap between germline ends came to 10 bases. This CDR3 contains 15 residues. The CDR3 region has the DNA TGTGCCAGCTCACCAAGGGAAGGGGGCACAGATACGCAGTATTTT. Protein product: CASSPREGGTDTQYF.

This clonotype came up a few times. The CDR3 protein is CASSWGGRSYNEQFF. The CDR3 DNA reads TGCGCCAGCAGCTGGGGTGGTCGCTCCTACAATGAGCAGTTCTTC. V gene TRBV5-1 combines with J gene TRBJ2-1; D not resolved. Germline CDR1 is SGHRS and CDR2 is YFSETQ. The CDR3 is 15 amino acids. The V and J ends lost 3 bases and 0 bases respectively, with 10 bases between them.

CDR3 sequence reads: CASSFQTGGAANSGANVLTF. The DNA for the CDR3 is TGTGCCAGCAGTTTCCAGACAGGGGGCGCGGCGAATTCTGGGGCCAACGTCCTGACTTTC. The chain combines TRBV27 with TRBJ2-6; TRBD1 matches 10 bases. The germline CDR1 and CDR2 sequences are MNHEY and SMNVEV (reference sequence). The CDR3 totals 20 residues. V dropped 3 bases and J dropped 1; count of bases not matched to a gene: 12.

This clonotype was seen more than once but under ten times. The chain employs TRBV12-3 or TRBV12-4 and TRBJ2-7; the D gene is possibly TRBD2 (5 bases). The CDR3 loop spans 14 amino acids. With 5 bases removed from V and 3 bases from J, the gap between germline ends came to 14 bases. The CDR3 is CASSPTAVNYEQYF. Written as DNA, the CDR3 is TGTGCCAGCAGTCCCACAGCGGTTAACTACGAGCAGTACTTC.

The gene calls are TRBV4-1 and TRBJ1-4, with D possibly being TRBD1 (5 bases). Trimming took off 1 base at V and 0 bases at J, with 21 bases between the two ends. From germline, CDR1 is MGHRA and CDR2 YSYEKL. There are 20 residues in the CDR3. This CDR3 is CASSQGFDSAGIATNEKLFF. DNA for the CDR3: TGCGCCAGCAGCCAAGGATTCGACAGCGCCGGAATTGCAACTAATGAAAAACTGTTTTTT.

This chain connects TRBV12-3 or TRBV12-4 to TRBJ1-2; 7 bases line up with TRBD1. This CDR3 contains 13 residues. The V segment lost 2 bases and the J segment 8 bases; nucleotides outside the gene matches: 5. The CDR3 sequence is CASSLRQGGGYTF. The DNA for the CDR3 is TGTGCCAGCAGTTTACGACAGGGCGGCGGCTACACCTTC.

This clonotype came up a few times. This chain connects TRBV5-4 to TRBJ1-3; 8 bases line up with TRBD1. J was trimmed by 7 bases and V by 4 bases; bases with no gene match: 10. The CDR3 contains 15 residues. Per germline, CDR1 SGHNT and CDR2 YYREEE (reference sequence). The CDR3 loop is CASSRRGDRLNTIYF. CDR3 nucleotide sequence: TGTGCCAGCAGCCGGAGGGGGGACAGGTTGAACACCATATATTTT.

This chain links TRBV7-9 with TRBJ2-5, with D perhaps being TRBD1 or TRBD2 (5 bases each). From germline, CDR1 is SEHNR and CDR2 FQNEAQ (reference sequence). The length of the CDR3 is 14 residues. V was shortened by 0 bases and J by 3 bases, with 8 bases between the two germline ends. The CDR3 region is CASSLAGDKETQYF. The DNA of the CDR3 is TGTGCCAGCAGCTTAGCGGGGGATAAAGAGACCCAGTACTTC.

This clonotype was picked up many times. The V gene is TRBV5-1, the J gene TRBJ1-2; D remains unclear. Looked up from germline, CDR1 is SGHRS and CDR2 is YFSETQ. CDR3 size: 15 residues. V lost 5 bases and J 8 bases, leaving 22 bases between the germline ends. The CDR3 DNA reads as TGCGCCAGCAGTACATCGGGGTCCGGTGCTGGAGGCTACACCTTC. Translated, it gives CASSTSGSGAGGYTF.

A few counts support this clonotype. The rearrangement joins TRBV5-1 to TRBJ2-1, with 10 bases identical to TRBD1. Per the germline V gene, CDR1 is SGHRS and CDR2 is YFSETQ. V lost 0 bases and J lost 7; bases outside the gene matches: 13. The CDR3 contains 18 residues. CDR3 DNA: TGCGCCAGCAGCTTGGAAATTCCCGGGACAGGGGCCGGGAATGAGCAGTTCTTC. This codes for CASSLEIPGTGAGNEQFF.

The chain has TRBV20-1 and TRBJ2-2; no definite D call. The CDR3 is 14 residues long. From germline, CDR1 is DFQATT and CDR2 SNEGSKA (reference sequence). Trimming removed 3 bases at V and 2 bases at J, with 10 bases between. Here the CDR3 reads CSASGQFNTGELFF. The CDR3 DNA reads as TGCAGTGCTAGTGGGCAGTTTAACACCGGGGAGCTGTTTTTT.

This clonotype was detected only a few times. The V call is TRBV3-1, the J call TRBJ1-3; perhaps TRBD1 as D (5 bases). This CDR3 contains 16 residues. Per the germline V gene, CDR1 is LGHDT and CDR2 is YNNKEL (reference sequence). V was cut by 2 bases and J by 0 bases, with 11 bases left in between. The CDR3 bases are TGTGCCAGCAGCCAAAGGAGGGACGTCTCTGGAAACACCATATATTTT. Its translation is CASSQRRDVSGNTIYF.

The gene calls are TRBV20-1 and TRBJ2-1, with D maybe TRBD2 (6 bases). CDR1 is DFQATT, CDR2 SNEGSKA, per germline (reference sequence). This CDR3 is 11 amino acids long. V lost 5 bases and J lost 7, with 9 bases in between. The CDR3 DNA reads TGCAGTGCTGGGACTTCGAATGAGCAGTTCTTC. This encodes CSAGTSNEQFF.

In this sample, this clonotype turned up many times. The chain is built from TRBV20-1 and TRBJ2-5; 7 positions match TRBD2. This CDR3 is 15 amino acids long. The trim removed 2 bases at V and 5 bases at J, leaving 11 bases unmatched. Germline loops: CDR1 DFQATT, CDR2 SNEGSKA (reference sequence). For the CDR3, the DNA is TGCAGTGCTAGATCACGCCTAGGCGGGGGTGAGACCCAGTACTTC. Its protein is CSARSRLGGGETQYF.

The genes are TRBV12-5 and TRBJ1-5, with D perhaps TRBD1 (6 bases). In germline, CDR1 is LGHNT, CDR2 FRNRAP. V was cut by 0 bases and J by 0 bases, with 15 bases left in between. The CDR3 has 18 residues. The CDR3 loop reads CASGLVLGQKYSNQPQHF. As DNA, the CDR3 is TGTGCTAGTGGTTTGGTACTCGGACAGAAATATAGCAATCAGCCCCAGCATTTT.

The chain employs TRBV2 and TRBJ2-5; a possible D gene is TRBD2 (5 bases). This CDR3 has 10 residues. V dropped 10 bases and J dropped 7 bases, with 10 bases sitting between them. Germline assignment: CDR1 SNHLY and CDR2 FYNNEI. This CDR3 reads CATGLATQYF. DNA for the CDR3: TGTGCCACCGGACTGGCGACCCAGTACTTC.

This clonotype was seen only a few times. This chain uses TRBV7-9 with TRBJ2-5; D not certain. This CDR3 region has 13 residues. The ends were cut back, 5 bases at V and 11 bases at J, with 18 bases in the middle. Looked up from germline, CDR1 is SEHNR and CDR2 is FQNEAQ (reference sequence). The CDR3 protein is CASSLGTNGPQYF. The CDR3 DNA is TGTGCCAGCAGCCTAGGCACGAATGGGCCGCAGTACTTC.

There are many counts of this clonotype. V and J are TRBV5-4 and TRBJ2-6; no firm D call. The germline CDR1 and CDR2 sequences are SGHNT and YYREEE (reference sequence). This CDR3 has 14 residues. V was clipped by 5 bases and J by 2 bases, with 8 bases between them. The CDR3 reads CASSQSPGANVLTF. DNA for the CDR3: TGTGCCAGCAGTCAATCGCCTGGGGCCAACGTCCTGACTTTC.

There are a few counts of this clonotype. V usage is TRBV12-3 or TRBV12-4 and J usage is TRBJ2-1; D uncertain. Trimming cost V 5 bases and J 5 bases, with 13 bases left between them. This CDR3 region has 14 residues. CDR3 in amino acids: CASSPLGRHNEQFF. In DNA form, the CDR3 reads TGTGCCAGCAGTCCCTTGGGCCGACACAATGAGCAGTTCTTC.

This chain joins TRBV7-3 and TRBJ1-3; D might be TRBD1 (6 bases). Germline CDR1 reads SGHTA; CDR2 reads FQGTGA. Trimming removed 6 bases at V and 0 bases at J, with 12 bases between. The length of the CDR3 is 15 residues. CDR3: CASSTGGNSGNTIYF. The CDR3 nucleotides read TGTGCCAGCAGTACGGGGGGCAACTCTGGAAACACCATATATTTT.

The J gene is TRBJ2-1, the V gene TRBV11-1; 9 positions agree with TRBD1. V shed 5 bases, J shed 6 bases, and the junction held 2 bases outside the gene matches. This CDR3 is built from 13 residues. Germline V lookup: CDR1 SGHAT, CDR2 FQDESV (reference sequence). This CDR3 reads CASSQDRGNEQFF. The CDR3 coding sequence is TGTGCCAGCAGCCAGGACAGGGGCAATGAGCAGTTCTTC.